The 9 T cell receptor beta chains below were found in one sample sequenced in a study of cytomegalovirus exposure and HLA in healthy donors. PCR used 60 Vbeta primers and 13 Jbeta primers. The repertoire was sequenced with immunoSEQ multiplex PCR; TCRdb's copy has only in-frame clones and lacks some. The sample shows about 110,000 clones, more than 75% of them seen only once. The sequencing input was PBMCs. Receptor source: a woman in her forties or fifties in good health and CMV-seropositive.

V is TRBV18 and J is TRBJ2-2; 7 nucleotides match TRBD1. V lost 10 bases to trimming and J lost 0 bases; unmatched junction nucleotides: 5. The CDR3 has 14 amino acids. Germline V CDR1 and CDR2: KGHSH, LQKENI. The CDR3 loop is CATQGTANTGELFF. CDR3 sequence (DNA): TGTGCCACCCAGGGGACAGCGAACACCGGGGAGCTGTTTTTT. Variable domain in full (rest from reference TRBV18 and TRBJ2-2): NAGVMQNPRHLVRRRGQEARLRCSPMKGHSHVYWYRQLPEEGLKFMVYLQKENIIDESGMPKERFSAEFPKEGPSILRIQQVVRGDSAAYFCATQGTANTGELFFGEGSRLTVL.

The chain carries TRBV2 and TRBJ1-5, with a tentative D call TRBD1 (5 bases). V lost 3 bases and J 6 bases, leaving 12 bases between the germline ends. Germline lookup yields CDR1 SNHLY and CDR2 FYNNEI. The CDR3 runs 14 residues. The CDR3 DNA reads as TGTGCCAGCAGTGATATTGGGAGGGGTCAGCCCCAGCATTTT. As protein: CASSDIGRGQPQHF.

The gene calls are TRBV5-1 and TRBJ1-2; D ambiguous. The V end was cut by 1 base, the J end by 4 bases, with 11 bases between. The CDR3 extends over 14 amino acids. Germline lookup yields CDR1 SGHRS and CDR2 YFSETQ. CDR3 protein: CASSLSGKSYGYTF. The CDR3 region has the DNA TGCGCCAGCAGCTTGTCGGGGAAAAGCTATGGCTACACCTTC.

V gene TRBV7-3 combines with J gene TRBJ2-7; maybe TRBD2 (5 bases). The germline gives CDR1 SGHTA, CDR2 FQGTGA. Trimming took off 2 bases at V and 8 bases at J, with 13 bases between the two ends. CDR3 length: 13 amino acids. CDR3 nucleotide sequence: TGTGCCAGCAGCTTAGGTTGGGAGAATCAGCAGTACTTC. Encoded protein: CASSLGWENQQYF. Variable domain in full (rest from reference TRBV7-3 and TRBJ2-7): GAGVSQTPSNKVTEKGKYVELRCDPISGHTALYWYRQSLGQGPEFLIYFQGTGAADDSGLPNDRFFAVRPEGSVSTLKIQRTERGDSAVYLCASSLGWENQQYFGPGTRLTVT.

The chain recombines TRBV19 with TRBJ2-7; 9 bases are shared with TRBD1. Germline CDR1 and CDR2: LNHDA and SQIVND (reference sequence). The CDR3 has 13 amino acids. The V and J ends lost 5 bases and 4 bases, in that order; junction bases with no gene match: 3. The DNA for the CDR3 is TGTGCCAGTAGTCGGGACAGGGCATACGAGCAGTACTTC. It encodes CASSRDRAYEQYF.

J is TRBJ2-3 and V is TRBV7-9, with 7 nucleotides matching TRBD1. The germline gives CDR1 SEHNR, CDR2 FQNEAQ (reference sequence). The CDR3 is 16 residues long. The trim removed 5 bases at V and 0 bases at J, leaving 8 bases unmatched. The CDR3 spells CASSILDRASTDTQYF. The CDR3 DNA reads TGTGCCAGCAGCATTCTCGACAGGGCAAGCACAGATACGCAGTATTTT.

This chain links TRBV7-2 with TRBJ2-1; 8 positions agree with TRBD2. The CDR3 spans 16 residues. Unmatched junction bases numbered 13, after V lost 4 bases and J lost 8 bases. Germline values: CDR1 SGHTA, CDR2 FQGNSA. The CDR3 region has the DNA TGTGCCAGCAGCTCAGCACAGGCGGGGGGATCCCATGAGCAGTTCTTC. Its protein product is CASSSAQAGGSHEQFF.

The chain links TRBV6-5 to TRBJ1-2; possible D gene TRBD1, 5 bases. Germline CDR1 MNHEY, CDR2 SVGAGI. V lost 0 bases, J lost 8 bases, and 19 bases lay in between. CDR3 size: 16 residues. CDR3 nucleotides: TGTGCCAGCAGTTACTCCTGGTCAGGGCACCAAGGCGGCTACACCTTC. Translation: CASSYSWSGHQGGYTF.

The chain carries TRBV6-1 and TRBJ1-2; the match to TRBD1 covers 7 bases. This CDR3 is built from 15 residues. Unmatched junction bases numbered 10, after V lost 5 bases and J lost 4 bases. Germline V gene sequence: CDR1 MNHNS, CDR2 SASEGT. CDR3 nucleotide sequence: TGTGCCAGCAGTCCCCGACAGGGTGTGGCCTATGGCTACACCTTC. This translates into CASSPRQGVAYGYTF.